The 20 T cell receptor beta chains reported below all come from one sample, sequenced in a study of cytomegalovirus exposure and HLA in healthy donors. Researchers ran the PCR with 60 Vbeta and 13 Jbeta primers. Sequencing was performed with immunoSEQ multiplex PCR; in TCRdb, only in-frame clones are kept and a portion is missing. Of about 100,000 clones listed, 80% to 90% are singletons. Sample: PBMCs. The receptors were sampled from a woman between 18 and 30 years old in good health and CMV-seronegative.

The chain links TRBV28 to TRBJ1-6, with a tentative D call TRBD1 (6 bases). V dropped 5 bases and J dropped 8 bases, with 13 bases sitting between them. The germline CDR1 and CDR2 sequences are MDHEN and SYDVKM. The CDR3 totals 14 residues. CDR3 nucleotides: TGTGCCAGCAGTCCCGGACAGACCTATTCACCCCTCCACTTT. Its protein product is CASSPGQTYSPLHF.

This chain joins TRBV7-3 and TRBJ2-1; D gene ambiguous. CDR3 length: 13 residues. Germline CDR1 SGHTA, CDR2 FQGTGA. Deletions cut 3 bases from V and 5 bases from J, with 8 bases between. As DNA, the CDR3 is TGTGCCAGCAGCTTCGGTCCAAACAATGAGCAGTTCTTC. It is translated as CASSFGPNNEQFF. The full variable domain, rest sourced from reference TRBV7-3 and TRBJ2-1, is GAGVSQTPSNKVTEKGKYVELRCDPISGHTALYWYRQSLGQGPEFLIYFQGTGAADDSGLPNDRFFAVRPEGSVSTLKIQRTERGDSAVYLCASSFGPNNEQFFGPGTRLTVL.

The chain carries TRBV18 and TRBJ1-6; tentative D call: TRBD1 (5 bases). Germline CDR1 reads KGHSH; CDR2 reads LQKENI. Trimming removed 3 bases at V and 5 bases at J, with 14 bases between. This CDR3 spans 16 amino acids. CDR3 region: CASSPVGAQNNSPLHF. The CDR3 nucleotides are TGTGCCAGCTCACCGGTAGGGGCTCAGAATAATTCACCCCTCCACTTT. Filled out from reference TRBV18 and TRBJ1-6, the complete variable domain reads NAGVMQNPRHLVRRRGQEARLRCSPMKGHSHVYWYRQLPEEGLKFMVYLQKENIIDESGMPKERFSAEFPKEGPSILRIQQVVRGDSAAYFCASSPVGAQNNSPLHFGNGTRLTVT.

The chain recombines TRBV27 with TRBJ2-3, with a weak D call TRBD1 (6 bases). Between the trimmed V and J ends, which lost 7 bases and 5 bases, there was a span of 16 bases. This CDR3 comprises 14 residues. The germline V gene encodes CDR1 MNHEY and CDR2 SMNVEV (reference sequence). CDR3 loop: CASTHRVRGDTQYF. The CDR3 region has the DNA TGTGCCAGCACTCACAGGGTAAGGGGAGATACGCAGTATTTT.

Remarks on this clone: The same CDR3 can be traced to other DNA sequences in this sample. The chain is built from TRBV7-9 and TRBJ1-6; 10 bases agree with TRBD1. Germline V CDR1 and CDR2: SEHNR, FQNEAQ (reference sequence). The CDR3 is made up of 19 amino acids. Trimming cost V 3 bases and J 3 bases; bases outside gene matches: 11. In nucleotides, the CDR3 is TGTGCCAGCAGCTTGGGAGGGACAGGGGTTCCCGGCTATAATTCACCCCTCCACTTT. Protein: CASSLGGTGVPGYNSPLHF.

V gene TRBV2 combines with J gene TRBJ1-5; 12 bases are a match to TRBD1. This CDR3 has 15 amino acids. J gave up 6 bases and V 6 bases, and 6 bases lay outside the gene matches. Germline lookup yields CDR1 SNHLY and CDR2 FYNNEI. CDR3 sequence (DNA): TGTGCCAGCAGGACCGGGACAGGGGGCGGTCAGCCCCAGCATTTT. Residues: CASRTGTGGGQPQHF. The full variable domain, in which reference TRBV2 and TRBJ1-5 provide the parts outside the CDR3, is EPEVTQTPSHQVTQMGQEVILRCVPISNHLYFYWYRQILGQKVEFLVSFYNNEISEKSEIFDDQFSVERPDGSNFTLKIRSTKLEDSAMYFCASRTGTGGGQPQHFGDGTRLSIL.

The table lists this clone with a few counts. The rearrangement uses TRBV2 and TRBJ2-3; 10 nucleotides match TRBD2. The CDR3 has 15 amino acids. Germline lookup yields CDR1 SNHLY and CDR2 FYNNEI. Germline trimming cut 4 bases from V and 6 bases from J; bases unmatched to any gene: 7. CDR3 DNA sequence: TGTGCCAGCAGTGTTCTAGCGGGAGCAGGGGATACGCAGTATTTT. Residues: CASSVLAGAGDTQYF.

The rearrangement uses TRBV27 and TRBJ2-1; TRBD1 is a possible D gene (5 bases). Between the trimmed V and J ends, which lost 2 bases and 8 bases, there was a span of 10 bases. The germline V gene encodes CDR1 MNHEY and CDR2 SMNVEV (reference sequence). CDR3 length: 13 residues. The CDR3 bases are TGTGCCAGCAGTTTACGAAGGGGCTATGAGCAGTTCTTC. It is translated as CASSLRRGYEQFF.

This rearrangement joins TRBV13 to TRBJ2-3, with 10 nucleotides matching TRBD1. Germline V gene data show CDR1 as PRHDT and CDR2 as FYEKMQ (reference sequence). The CDR3 extends over 17 amino acids. V gave up 5 bases and J gave up 2 bases; unmatched junction bases: 10. The CDR3: CASSPDRGSGHTDTQYF. The CDR3 DNA reads TGTGCCAGCAGCCCGGACAGGGGGAGTGGGCACACAGATACGCAGTATTTT.

The chain is built from TRBV4-1 and TRBJ2-1; 14 nucleotides agree with TRBD2. The junction had 2 bases not matched to a gene; V was cut back by 4 bases and J by 6 bases. Germline loops: CDR1 MGHRA, CDR2 YSYEKL. CDR3 length: 15 residues. The CDR3 DNA follows: TGCGCCAGCAGCCCGGGACTAGCGGGAGTCAATGAGCAGTTCTTC. This codes for CASSPGLAGVNEQFF.

The rearrangement joins TRBV7-2 to TRBJ2-2, with 11 bases fitting TRBD2. V was pared by 3 bases and J by 7 bases, with 4 bases of the junction left unmatched. Germline CDR1 is SGHTA and CDR2 is FQGNSA. The CDR3 sequence is 15 residues long. CDR3: CASSFSGRAVGELFF. The CDR3, as DNA: TGTGCCAGCAGCTTTAGCGGGAGGGCCGTCGGGGAGCTGTTTTTT. The entire variable domain, with the rest obtained from reference TRBV7-2 and TRBJ2-2, is as follows: GAGVSQSPSNKVTEKGKDVELRCDPISGHTALYWYRQSLGQGLEFLIYFQGNSAPDKSGLPSDRFSAERTGGSVSTLTIQRTQQEDSAVYLCASSFSGRAVGELFFGEGSRLTVL.

V is TRBV29-1 and J is TRBJ2-1; 10 bases line up with TRBD1. The CDR3 has 18 residues. Germline-derived CDR1 and CDR2 are SQVTM and ANQGSEA. J lost 0 bases, V lost 6 bases, and 14 bases had no gene match. CDR3 in amino acids: CSVPYGTGELSSYNEQFF. CDR3 coding DNA: TGCAGCGTACCGTACGGGACAGGGGAACTGAGCTCCTACAATGAGCAGTTCTTC.

The gene calls are TRBV30 and TRBJ1-2; D remains unclear. The germline V gene encodes CDR1 GTSNPN and CDR2 SVGIG (reference sequence). The V end lost 2 bases, the J end lost 6 bases, and 13 bases lay between the germline ends. CDR3 size: 13 residues. CDR3 coding DNA: TGTGCCTGGAGTCCACTCTCCTTTAATGGCTACACCTTC. Amino acid sequence: CAWSPLSFNGYTF. The full variable domain, in which reference TRBV30 and TRBJ1-2 provide the parts outside the CDR3, is SQTIHQWPATLVQPVGSPLSLECTVEGTSNPNLYWYRQAAGRGLQLLFYSVGIGQISSEVPQNLSASRPQDRQFILSSKKLLLSDSGFYLCAWSPLSFNGYTFGSGTRLTVV.

The V gene is TRBV28, the J gene TRBJ1-2, with 8 bases matching TRBD1. Germline V gene sequence: CDR1 MDHEN, CDR2 SYDVKM. Trimming took 7 bases from V and 4 from J; bases not matched to a gene: 5. The CDR3 totals 13 residues. The CDR3 here is CASKQGAIYGYTF. The DNA for the CDR3 is TGTGCCAGCAAGCAGGGGGCGATCTATGGCTACACCTTC.

The CDR3 DNA reads TGCGCCAGCAGCCAACACCTAGACGATGAGCAGTTCTTC. Encoded protein: CASSQHLDDEQFF. The genes are TRBV4-1 and TRBJ2-1; no definite D call. Trimming took off 2 bases at V and 8 bases at J, with 10 bases between the two ends. The CDR3 length is 13 residues. Germline lookup yields CDR1 MGHRA and CDR2 YSYEKL.

The chain joins TRBV19 to TRBJ1-5; TRBD1 matches 8 bases. Looked up from germline, CDR1 is LNHDA and CDR2 is SQIVND (reference sequence). The CDR3 sequence is 14 residues long. The V gene end was trimmed by 7 bases and the J gene end by 5 bases; junction bases not matched to a gene: 7. CDR3 protein: CASTPGTGDQPQHF. The CDR3 DNA is TGTGCCAGTACACCCGGGACAGGAGATCAGCCCCAGCATTTT.

V gene TRBV14 combines with J gene TRBJ1-3; D is undetermined. The CDR3 consists of 18 residues. Germline CDR1 SGHDN, CDR2 FVKESK. V was clipped by 3 bases and J by 0 bases, with 18 bases between them. In DNA, the CDR3 is TGTGCCAGCAGCCAGTCCCCCATCGCAGGCTTCTCTGGAAACACCATATATTTT. Translating gives CASSQSPIAGFSGNTIYF.

The V gene is TRBV28, the J gene TRBJ2-5; TRBD2 is a possible D gene (6 bases). Trimming removed 8 bases from V and 6 bases from J, with 16 bases in between. Germline values: CDR1 MDHEN, CDR2 SYDVKM. The CDR3 contains 13 residues. The CDR3 DNA sequence: TGTGCCAGCGGGGGGATCAGGGAGAAGACCCAGTACTTC. Translation gives CASGGIREKTQYF.

The chain carries TRBV7-9 and TRBJ2-7; 7 positions match TRBD2. The CDR3 loop spans 14 amino acids. V shed 4 bases and J 9 bases; nucleotides not matched to a gene: 12. CDR1 is SEHNR, CDR2 FQNEAQ, per germline (reference sequence). As DNA, the CDR3 is TGTGCCAGCAGCTCCAGAGGGGCGGGAGATGGGCAGTACTTC. The encoded protein is CASSSRGAGDGQYF.

This clone turned up a few times. The chain has TRBV5-6 and TRBJ1-2; D is ambiguous. The CDR3 is 12 amino acids. Germline assignment: CDR1 SGHDT and CDR2 YYEEEE. The V gene lost 9 bases and the J gene lost 1 base, with 10 bases spanning the gap. CDR3 sequence reads: CATTGINYGYTF. The CDR3 coding sequence is TGTGCCACAACCGGGATTAACTATGGCTACACCTTC.